This T cell receptor beta chain comes out of a study of a mutant IDH1 vaccine in newly diagnosed glioma. Sequencing was performed with immunoSEQ multiplex PCR; in TCRdb, only in-frame clones are kept and a portion is missing. This table holds 85,000 to 100,000 clones, roughly 78% found once. Germline CDR1 is SGHRS and CDR2 is YFSETQ. The CDR3 has 14 amino acids. Trimming took off 2 bases at V and 5 bases at J, with 13 bases between the two ends. Time point given: baseline, week 1 (first vaccination visit). Treatment defined: pre-vaccination baseline after standard-of-care therapy. The sequence was obtained from a middle-aged man with glioma. The genes are TRBV5-1 and TRBJ2-5; no definite D call. Sequencing was performed on PBMCs, taken from a glioma patient treated with radiotherapy, temozolomide or both. This CDR3 is CASSFAEPRETQYF. The CDR3 DNA reads as TGCGCCAGCAGCTTTGCTGAGCCGCGGGAGACCCAGTACTTC.